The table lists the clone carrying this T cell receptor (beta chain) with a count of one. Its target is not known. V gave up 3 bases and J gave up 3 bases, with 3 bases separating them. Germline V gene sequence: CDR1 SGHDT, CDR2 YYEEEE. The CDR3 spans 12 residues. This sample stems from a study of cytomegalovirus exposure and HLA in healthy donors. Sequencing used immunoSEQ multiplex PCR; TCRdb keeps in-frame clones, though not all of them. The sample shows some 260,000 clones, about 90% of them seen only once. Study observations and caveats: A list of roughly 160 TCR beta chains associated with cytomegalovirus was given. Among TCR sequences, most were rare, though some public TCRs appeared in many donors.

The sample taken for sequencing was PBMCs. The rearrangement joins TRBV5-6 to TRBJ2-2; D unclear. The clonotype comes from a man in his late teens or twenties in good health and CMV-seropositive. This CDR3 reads CASSWDTGELFF. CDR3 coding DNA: TGTGCCAGCAGCTGGGACACCGGGGAGCTGTTTTTT.